The 10 T cell receptor beta chains reported below all come from one sample, sequenced in a study of T cells after yellow fever vaccination. TCRdb re-called the 5' RACE reads with MiXCR, one entry per CDR3 protein. The data show about 300,000 distinct CDR3 sequences, around 10% seen once. Specimen: CD4+ T cells sorted from PBMCs, collected 5 days after the yellow fever booster vaccination. Source of these receptors: a man aged 18 to 30 who received the YFV17D yellow fever vaccine.

The chain carries TRBV7-2 and TRBJ1-5; a possible D gene is TRBD1 (6 bases). This CDR3 is 16 amino acids long. The germline gives CDR1 SGHTA, CDR2 FQGNSA. V shed 1 base and J shed 11 bases, with 21 bases lying between them. The CDR3 DNA reads TGTGCCAGCAGCTTAGATGGCGCCGGAGGGGGTCGGGCCCAGCATTTT. Residues: CASSLDGAGGGRAQHF.

The chain links TRBV28 to TRBJ2-1, with 9 bases that match TRBD1. The germline gives CDR1 MDHEN, CDR2 SYDVKM. J gave up 8 bases and V 4 bases, and 3 bases lay outside the gene matches. The length of the CDR3 is 13 residues. CDR3 sequence (DNA): TGTGCCAGCAGTTCGGGACAGGGCGATGAGCAGTTCTTC. This codes for CASSSGQGDEQFF.

This clonotype was counted at least ten times. The CDR3 sequence: CSVGEGGAQYV. Here the CDR3 DNA reads TGCAGCGTTGGGGAAGGTGGGGCCCAGTACGTC. The chain combines TRBV29-1 with TRBJ2-7; D is perhaps TRBD1 (5 bases). CDR1 and CDR2 from the germline V gene are SQVTM and ANQGSEA. This CDR3 contains 11 residues. V dropped 4 bases and J dropped 10 bases, with 14 bases sitting between them.

This clonotype showed up just a few times. The junction departs from the called germline gene at one end, perhaps through a read error. J is TRBJ2-3 and V is TRBV5-1; 10 nucleotides match TRBD2. The CDR3 totals 13 residues. Germline assignment: CDR1 SGHRS and CDR2 YFSETQ. The CDR3 nucleotides are TGCGCCAGCAGCTCTCTAGCGGGGGCCGCCGAGGATTTT. Its translation: CASSSLAGAAEDF.

On this clonotype itself: A junction boundary mismatches the germline segment, possibly from a read error. This chain joins TRBV28 and TRBJ2-4; TRBD2 might be the D (5 bases). CDR1 MDHEN and CDR2 SYDVKM come from the germline V gene. The CDR3 has 14 residues. The CDR3 is CASSRSLAKNIQYF. CDR3 sequence (DNA): TGTGCCAGCAGCAGGTCTCTAGCCAAAAACATTCAGTATTTC. Full variable domain (rest looked up from reference TRBV28 and TRBJ2-4): DVKVTQSSRYLVKRTGEKVFLECVQDMDHENMFWYRQDPGLGLRLIYFSYDVKMKEKGDIPEGYSVSREKKERFSLILESASTNQTSMYLCASSRSLAKNIQYFGAGTRLSVL.

This chain joins TRBV4-1 and TRBJ2-7, with D tentatively TRBD2 (6 bases). Germline V gives CDR1 MGHRA, CDR2 YSYEKL. Trimming stripped 4 bases from V and 1 base from J, with 14 bases between. The CDR3 extends over 15 amino acids. The CDR3 protein is CASSPGGALSYEQYF. The CDR3 DNA reads TGCGCCAGCAGCCCAGGCGGGGCTCTGTCCTACGAGCAGTACTTC.

This clonotype was seen ten or more times. The CDR3 DNA sequence: TGCGCCAGCAGAATCCCGGGACAGCGGTATGGCTACACCTTC. Its translation is CASRIPGQRYGYTF. This sequence joins TRBV5-1 and TRBJ1-2; TRBD1 aligns across 7 bases. J was trimmed by 5 bases and V by 5 bases; bases with no gene match: 9. This CDR3 spans 14 amino acids. Germline CDR1 SGHRS, CDR2 YFSETQ.

The chain uses TRBV14 and TRBJ1-2; D is ambiguous. Germline CDR1 SGHDN, CDR2 FVKESK. The CDR3 has 13 amino acids. With 4 bases removed from V and 9 bases from J, the gap between germline ends came to 15 bases. CDR3 sequence: CASSPGPLRSYTF. CDR3 sequence (DNA): TGTGCCAGCAGCCCCGGTCCGCTGCGGAGCTACACCTTC.

The gene calls are TRBV21-1 and TRBJ1-5; TRBD1, as called in the table, went unchecked against the DNA. TRBV21-1 is assigned pseudogene status. The CDR3 consists of 20 residues. The CDR3 region is CASSPFEVEGEWDSNQPQHF. CDR3 in DNA: TGTGCCAGCAGCCCCTTTGAGGTGGAGGGGGAATGGGATAGCAATCAGCCCCAGCATTTT.

The V gene is TRBV7-2, the J gene TRBJ1-2; tentative D call: TRBD1 (5 bases). CDR1 and CDR2 from the germline V gene are SGHTA and FQGNSA. Between the trimmed V and J ends, which lost 4 bases and 8 bases, there was a span of 17 bases. There are 14 residues in the CDR3. CDR3 sequence (DNA): TGTGCCAGCAGCTCCCCAGCCCAGGGAGGAGGCTACACCTTC. Its translation is CASSSPAQGGGYTF.